This T cell receptor beta chain was retrieved from a study of blood T cell repertoires in COVID-19. The overall study: The United States, Italy and Spain were the sources of the acute and convalescent COVID-19 samples.

In the authors' methods: Quantification of nucleated cells was approximated via reference gene primer amplification. The protocol was immunoSEQ multiplex PCR, while the TCRdb copy is restricted to in-frame clones and leaves out a portion. V and J calls plus clone size are reproduced from that table; the DNA served to infer D and trimming. The data contain about 330,000 clones, 80% to 90% of them singletons. V dropped 4 bases and J dropped 5; count of bases not matched to a gene: 3. Germline values: CDR1 SGHRS, CDR2 YFSETQ. The CDR3 consists of 13 residues. The receptor was derived from a woman in her twenties or thirties who had recovered from COVID-19. The genes are TRBV5-1 and TRBJ2-1; 7 nucleotides agree with TRBD1. Material for sequencing was PBMCs or T cells enriched from blood (not recorded which). For the CDR3, the DNA is TGCGCCAGCAGCCCGACAGGGAACAATGAGCAGTTCTTC. It encodes CASSPTGNNEQFF.